These T cell receptor beta chains were read from a single sample in a study of T-cell memory formation after mild COVID-19. TCRdb itself ran the 5' RACE reads through MiXCR, one entry per CDR3 protein. The data contain more than 400,000 distinct CDR3 sequences, 15% to 20% of them singletons. Source material: PBMCs or a T cell subset sorted from them (not recorded which). The receptors were sampled from an adult woman who had mild COVID-19 (a few samples of this study predate the infection). Cell type and time point are not known. Both conserved end residues are part of each CDR3. The D gene is left open where the match is weak. Size values are once, few and many counts, or a class for expanded clones, and some rows have none.

d_call: TRBD2
v_call: TRBV29-1
clone_size: NA
j_call: TRBJ2-1
cdr3_aa: CSVEDRRAGGLDEQFF
cdr3_nt: TGCAGCGTTGAAGATCGAAGAGCGGGGGGTCTCGATGAGCAGTTCTTC

d_call: TRBD1
v_call: TRBV6-5
clone_size: NA
j_call: TRBJ1-2
cdr3_aa: CASSQGQLYGYTF
cdr3_nt: TGTGCCAGCAGTCAGGGACAGCTCTATGGCTACACCTTC

d_call: NA
v_call: TRBV19
clone_size: NA
j_call: TRBJ1-6
cdr3_aa: CASSNSGVAYNSPLHF
cdr3_nt: TGTGCCAGTAGTAATTCCGGAGTCGCCTATAATTCACCCCTCCACTTT

d_call: NA
v_call: TRBV11-2
clone_size: NA
j_call: TRBJ2-2
cdr3_aa: CASSPWIRDTGELFF
cdr3_nt: TGTGCCAGCAGCCCTTGGATCAGGGACACCGGGGAGCTGTTTTTT

d_call: TRBD1
v_call: TRBV2
clone_size: NA
j_call: TRBJ2-1
cdr3_aa: CASSAGTAMGEQFF
cdr3_nt: TGTGCCAGCAGTGCCGGGACAGCCATGGGGGAGCAGTTCTTC

d_call: NA
v_call: TRBV27
clone_size: NA
j_call: TRBJ1-1
cdr3_aa: CASSWGAGTEAFF
cdr3_nt: TGTGCCAGCAGTTGGGGCGCGGGCACTGAAGCTTTCTTT

d_call: TRBD1
v_call: TRBV29-1
clone_size: NA
j_call: TRBJ2-7
cdr3_aa: CSGGQGESYEQYF
cdr3_nt: TGCAGCGGCGGACAGGGGGAGAGTTACGAGCAGTACTTC

d_call: NA
v_call: TRBV11-2
clone_size: many
j_call: TRBJ2-3
cdr3_aa: CASSSLPGLRRNTQYF
cdr3_nt: TGTGCCAGCAGCTCCCTCCCGGGACTGAGGCGGAATACGCAGTATTTT

d_call: NA
v_call: TRBV7-2
clone_size: NA
j_call: TRBJ2-7
cdr3_aa: CASSLDRTVPYF
cdr3_nt: TGTGCCAGCAGCCTGGACCGGACTGTTCCGTACTTC

d_call: NA
v_call: TRBV5-6
clone_size: many
j_call: TRBJ2-7
cdr3_aa: CASSLLDTPVEQYF
cdr3_nt: TGTGCCAGCAGCTTACTGGACACGCCTGTCGAGCAGTACTTC

d_call: NA
v_call: TRBV18
clone_size: NA
j_call: TRBJ1-6
cdr3_aa: CASSPNPEQLNNSPLHF
cdr3_nt: TGTGCCAGCTCACCAAACCCCGAACAGCTTAACAATTCACCCCTCCACTTT

d_call: NA
v_call: TRBV6-5
clone_size: NA
j_call: TRBJ1-1
cdr3_aa: CASREVGLGGTEAFF
cdr3_nt: TGTGCCAGCAGGGAGGTGGGGTTAGGGGGCACTGAAGCTTTCTTT

d_call: TRBD2
v_call: TRBV7-2
clone_size: few
j_call: TRBJ2-7
cdr3_aa: CASTPKRERGEQYF
cdr3_nt: TGTGCCAGCACCCCAAAGCGGGAGAGGGGGGAGCAGTACTTC

d_call: NA
v_call: TRBV5-1
clone_size: NA
j_call: TRBJ1-2
cdr3_aa: CASSFSLGGDGYTF
cdr3_nt: TGCGCCAGCAGCTTCAGTCTCGGGGGGGATGGCTACACCTTC

d_call: NA
v_call: TRBV20-1
clone_size: NA
j_call: TRBJ2-1
cdr3_aa: CSARFMAVDYNEQFF
cdr3_nt: TGCAGTGCTAGGTTTATGGCGGTAGACTACAATGAGCAGTTCTTC

d_call: NA
v_call: TRBV5-1
clone_size: few
j_call: TRBJ2-1
cdr3_aa: CASSLAGEAYNEQFF
cdr3_nt: TGCGCCAGCAGCTTGGCAGGGGAGGCCTACAATGAGCAGTTCTTC

d_call: NA
v_call: TRBV6-2/TRBV6-3
clone_size: NA
j_call: TRBJ1-5
cdr3_aa: CASSRRDASTDTQHF
cdr3_nt: TGTGCCAGCAGCCGCCGGGACGCCAGCACAGATACGCAGCATTTT

d_call: NA
v_call: TRBV29-1
clone_size: few
j_call: TRBJ2-6
cdr3_aa: CSVYSGANVLTF
cdr3_nt: TGCAGCGTCTATTCTGGGGCCAACGTCCTGACTTTC

d_call: NA
v_call: TRBV12-3/TRBV12-4
clone_size: many
j_call: TRBJ1-1
cdr3_aa: CASSQDGVTEAFF
cdr3_nt: TGTGCCAGCAGTCAAGACGGTGTCACTGAAGCTTTCTTT

d_call: NA
v_call: TRBV5-1
clone_size: NA
j_call: TRBJ2-1
cdr3_aa: CASSASSRRSNEQFF
cdr3_nt: TGCGCCAGCAGCGCGAGTTCCAGGAGGAGTAATGAGCAGTTCTTC

d_call: TRBD1
v_call: TRBV6-5
clone_size: few
j_call: TRBJ1-1
cdr3_aa: CASSIEGAGERTEAFF
cdr3_nt: TGTGCCAGCAGCATAGAGGGGGCAGGGGAAAGGACTGAAGCTTTCTTT

d_call: TRBD1
v_call: TRBV11-2
clone_size: NA
j_call: TRBJ2-5
cdr3_aa: CASSHDRGPRETQYF
cdr3_nt: TGTGCCAGCAGCCACGACAGGGGGCCTCGAGAGACCCAGTACTTC

d_call: NA
v_call: TRBV19
clone_size: many
j_call: TRBJ2-7
cdr3_aa: CASSTLLGSSYEQYF
cdr3_nt: TGTGCCAGTAGTACCCTTCTAGGGAGCTCCTACGAGCAGTACTTC

d_call: TRBD2
v_call: TRBV7-6
clone_size: few
j_call: TRBJ2-3
cdr3_aa: CASSLGLHGGFDTQYF
cdr3_nt: TGTGCCAGCAGCTTAGGGCTCCACGGGGGGTTTGATACGCAGTATTTT

d_call: NA
v_call: TRBV6-5
clone_size: NA
j_call: TRBJ2-5
cdr3_aa: CASSYSRGLRETQYF
cdr3_nt: TGTGCCAGCAGTTACTCGCGGGGACTCCGGGAGACCCAGTACTTC

d_call: NA
v_call: TRBV4-2
clone_size: NA
j_call: TRBJ1-3
cdr3_aa: CASSQTPFGNTIYF
cdr3_nt: TGTGCCAGCAGCCAAACCCCATTCGGAAACACCATATATTTT

d_call: NA
v_call: TRBV30
clone_size: once
j_call: TRBJ1-5
cdr3_aa: CAWSKSNQPQHF
cdr3_nt: TGTGCCTGGAGTAAGTCTAATCAGCCCCAGCATTTT

d_call: TRBD2
v_call: TRBV5-1
clone_size: many
j_call: TRBJ2-7
cdr3_aa: CASRPLAGGPYEQYF
cdr3_nt: TGCGCCAGCAGGCCTCTAGCGGGGGGCCCCTACGAGCAGTACTTC

d_call: TRBD2
v_call: TRBV4-3
clone_size: few
j_call: TRBJ2-2
cdr3_aa: CASSQDGLAGSNTGELFF
cdr3_nt: TGCGCCAGCAGCCAAGATGGTCTAGCGGGAAGTAACACCGGGGAGCTGTTTTTT

d_call: TRBD2
v_call: TRBV15
clone_size: few
j_call: TRBJ2-1
cdr3_aa: CATSRGGVAGAWYNEQFF
cdr3_nt: TGTGCCACCAGCAGAGGGGGTGTAGCGGGAGCATGGTACAATGAGCAGTTCTTC

d_call: TRBD2
v_call: TRBV20-1
clone_size: NA
j_call: TRBJ2-5
cdr3_aa: CSALAGAVVETQYF
cdr3_nt: TGCAGTGCTTTAGCGGGAGCAGTTGTGGAGACCCAGTACTTC

d_call: TRBD2
v_call: TRBV20-1
clone_size: few
j_call: TRBJ2-1
cdr3_aa: CSAREGGSWVNEQFF
cdr3_nt: TGCAGTGCTAGAGAAGGCGGGAGCTGGGTCAATGAGCAGTTCTTC

d_call: TRBD1
v_call: TRBV6-5
clone_size: NA
j_call: TRBJ1-1
cdr3_aa: CASSYLGTGDTEAFF
cdr3_nt: TGTGCCAGCAGTTACTTAGGGACAGGGGACACTGAAGCTTTCTTT

d_call: NA
v_call: TRBV27
clone_size: NA
j_call: TRBJ2-7
cdr3_aa: CASSPRTSGVYEQYF
cdr3_nt: TGTGCCAGCAGTCCACGGACGTCGGGAGTATACGAGCAGTACTTC

d_call: TRBD1
v_call: TRBV4-3
clone_size: many
j_call: TRBJ2-6
cdr3_aa: CASSHNTGAGANVLTF
cdr3_nt: TGCGCCAGCAGCCATAATACAGGGGCTGGGGCCAACGTCCTGACTTTC

d_call: NA
v_call: TRBV7-2
clone_size: NA
j_call: TRBJ1-1
cdr3_aa: CASSLRQDSNTEAFF
cdr3_nt: TGTGCCAGCAGCTTAAGACAGGACTCGAACACTGAAGCTTTCTTT

d_call: NA
v_call: TRBV20-1
clone_size: NA
j_call: TRBJ2-1
cdr3_aa: CSARGKGPRGFRRENEQFF
cdr3_nt: TGCAGTGCTAGAGGGAAAGGGCCGCGAGGCTTCCGTAGAGAGAATGAGCAGTTCTTC

d_call: TRBD1
v_call: TRBV20-1
clone_size: NA
j_call: TRBJ2-4
cdr3_aa: CSAPRTGDTKNIQYF
cdr3_nt: TGCAGTGCTCCGCGGACAGGGGATACCAAAAACATTCAGTACTTC

d_call: NA
v_call: TRBV7-7
clone_size: few
j_call: TRBJ2-3
cdr3_aa: CASSLDFTDTQYF
cdr3_nt: TGTGCTAGCAGCTTAGACTTCACAGATACGCAGTATTTT

d_call: TRBD1
v_call: TRBV4-1
clone_size: few
j_call: TRBJ2-7
cdr3_aa: CASSQLQGAGSSYEQYF
cdr3_nt: TGCGCCAGCAGCCAGTTACAGGGGGCGGGAAGTTCCTACGAGCAGTACTTC

d_call: NA
v_call: TRBV30
clone_size: few
j_call: TRBJ2-7
cdr3_aa: CAWSGLTHSYEQYF
cdr3_nt: TGTGCCTGGAGTGGGCTAACCCACTCCTACGAGCAGTACTTC

d_call: NA
v_call: TRBV27
clone_size: NA
j_call: TRBJ2-5
cdr3_aa: CASSLSRDFAGETQYF
cdr3_nt: TGTGCCAGCAGTTTATCCCGGGACTTTGCAGGGGAGACCCAGTACTTC

d_call: NA
v_call: TRBV5-1
clone_size: NA
j_call: TRBJ2-3
cdr3_aa: CASSRGAGAADTQYF
cdr3_nt: TGCGCCAGCAGCCGGGGGGCAGGGGCGGCAGATACGCAGTATTTT

d_call: TRBD1
v_call: TRBV5-6
clone_size: once
j_call: TRBJ1-6
cdr3_aa: CASSVTGGRNSPLHF
cdr3_nt: TGTGCCAGCAGCGTGACAGGGGGCCGTAATTCACCCCTCCACTTT

d_call: NA
v_call: TRBV2
clone_size: NA
j_call: TRBJ2-4
cdr3_aa: CASSRGDIQYF
cdr3_nt: TGTGCCAGCAGCCGCGGAGACATTCAGTACTTC

d_call: NA
v_call: TRBV25-1
clone_size: NA
j_call: TRBJ2-3
cdr3_aa: CASSEIRGADTQYF
cdr3_nt: TGTGCCAGCAGTGAAATCAGGGGGGCAGATACGCAGTATTTT

d_call: TRBD2
v_call: TRBV24-1
clone_size: NA
j_call: TRBJ2-1
cdr3_aa: CATSDTGTSGRLSEQFF
cdr3_nt: TGTGCCACCAGTGATACCGGGACTAGCGGGAGGTTAAGTGAGCAGTTCTTC

d_call: NA
v_call: TRBV20-1
clone_size: few
j_call: TRBJ1-4
cdr3_aa: CSAPAYMGGLNEKLFF
cdr3_nt: TGCAGTGCTCCCGCCTACATGGGAGGGCTCAATGAAAAACTGTTTTTT

d_call: NA
v_call: TRBV4-1
clone_size: NA
j_call: TRBJ1-5
cdr3_aa: CASSPPDRINQPQHF
cdr3_nt: TGCGCCAGCAGCCCCCCGGACCGAATCAATCAGCCCCAGCATTTT

d_call: NA
v_call: TRBV5-6
clone_size: NA
j_call: TRBJ1-4
cdr3_aa: CASSLGVTNEKLFF
cdr3_nt: TGTGCCAGCAGCTTGGGGGTGACTAATGAAAAACTGTTTTTT

d_call: NA
v_call: TRBV12-3/TRBV12-4
clone_size: NA
j_call: TRBJ1-1
cdr3_aa: CASSLRGPEAFF
cdr3_nt: TGTGCCAGCAGTTTGAGAGGCCCTGAAGCTTTCTTT

d_call: NA
v_call: TRBV5-1
clone_size: NA
j_call: TRBJ2-1
cdr3_aa: CASKTSATALYNEQFF
cdr3_nt: TGCGCCAGCAAAACTTCGGCAACTGCCCTATACAATGAGCAGTTCTTC

d_call: NA
v_call: TRBV20-1
clone_size: few
j_call: TRBJ2-7
cdr3_aa: CSARGTRDSYEQYF
cdr3_nt: TGCAGTGCTAGAGGGACTAGGGACAGCTACGAGCAGTACTTC